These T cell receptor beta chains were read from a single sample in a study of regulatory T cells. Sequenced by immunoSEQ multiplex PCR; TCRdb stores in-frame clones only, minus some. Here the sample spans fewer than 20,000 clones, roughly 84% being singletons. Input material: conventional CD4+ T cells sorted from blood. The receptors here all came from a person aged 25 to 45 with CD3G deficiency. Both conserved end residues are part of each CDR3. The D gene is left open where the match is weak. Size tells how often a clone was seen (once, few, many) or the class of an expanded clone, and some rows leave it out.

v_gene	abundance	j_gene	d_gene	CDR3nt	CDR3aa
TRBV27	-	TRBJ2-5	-	TGTGCCAGCAGTCCGCGACAAGAGACCCAGTACTTC	CASSPRQETQYF
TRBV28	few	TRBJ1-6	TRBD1	TGTGCCAGCAGTTTTGACGGGACAGGGAATTCACCCCTCCACTTT	CASSFDGTGNSPLHF
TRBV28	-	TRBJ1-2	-	TGTGCCAGCAGTTTATCCCTGGGTGGCTACACCTTC	CASSLSLGGYTF
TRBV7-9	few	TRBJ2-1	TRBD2	TGTGCCAGCAGCTTAAGCCCGACTAGCAACAATGAGCAGTTCTTC	CASSLSPTSNNEQFF
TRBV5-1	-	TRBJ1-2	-	TGCGCCAGCAGCTTAAGGGAGGGAAGCGGCTACACCTTC	CASSLREGSGYTF
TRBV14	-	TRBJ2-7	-	TGTGCCAGCAGCCTGGGACATGCCAGCTCCTACGAGCAGTACTTC	CASSLGHASSYEQYF
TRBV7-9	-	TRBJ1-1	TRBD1	TGTGCCAGCAGCTTACACGGGACAGGGTCTGAAGCTTTCTTT	CASSLHGTGSEAFF
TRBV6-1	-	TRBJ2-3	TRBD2	TGTGCCAGCAGTGTGGGCCGGACTAGCGGTAATACAGATACGCAGTATTTT	CASSVGRTSGNTDTQYF
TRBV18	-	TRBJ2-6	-	TGTGCCAGCTCAACAGTTGGCTCTGGGGCCAACGTCCTGACTTTC	CASSTVGSGANVLTF
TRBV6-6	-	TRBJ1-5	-	TGTGCCAGCCGACCAAGGTTGGGGTCAGGAGGTGGGCCCCAGCATTTT	CASRPRLGSGGGPQHF
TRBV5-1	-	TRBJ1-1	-	TGCGCCAGCAGCTTACATCGCCCTAACACTGAAGCTTTCTTT	CASSLHRPNTEAFF
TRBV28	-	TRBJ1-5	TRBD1	TGTGCCAGCAGCCCAAGGGGGCCAGGCAATCAGCCCCAGCATTTT	CASSPRGPGNQPQHF
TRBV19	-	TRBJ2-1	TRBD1	TGTGCCAGTCTCAGGGGGAGCGAGCAGTTCTTC	CASLRGSEQFF
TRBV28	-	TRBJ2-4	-	TGTGCCAGCAGTTTAGGTGGGGAAGGCATTCAGTACTTC	CASSLGGEGIQYF
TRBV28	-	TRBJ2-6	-	TGTGCCAGCAGCTCAGGGACCCGGGGGGCCAACGTCCTGACTTTC	CASSSGTRGANVLTF
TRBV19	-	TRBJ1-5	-	TGTGCCACCTCCTGGACCAGCAATCAGCCCCAGCATTTT	CATSWTSNQPQHF
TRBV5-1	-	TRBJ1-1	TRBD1	TGCGCCAGCAGCGCATCACCCAGACAGGGGTTGAACACTGAAGCTTTCTTT	CASSASPRQGLNTEAFF